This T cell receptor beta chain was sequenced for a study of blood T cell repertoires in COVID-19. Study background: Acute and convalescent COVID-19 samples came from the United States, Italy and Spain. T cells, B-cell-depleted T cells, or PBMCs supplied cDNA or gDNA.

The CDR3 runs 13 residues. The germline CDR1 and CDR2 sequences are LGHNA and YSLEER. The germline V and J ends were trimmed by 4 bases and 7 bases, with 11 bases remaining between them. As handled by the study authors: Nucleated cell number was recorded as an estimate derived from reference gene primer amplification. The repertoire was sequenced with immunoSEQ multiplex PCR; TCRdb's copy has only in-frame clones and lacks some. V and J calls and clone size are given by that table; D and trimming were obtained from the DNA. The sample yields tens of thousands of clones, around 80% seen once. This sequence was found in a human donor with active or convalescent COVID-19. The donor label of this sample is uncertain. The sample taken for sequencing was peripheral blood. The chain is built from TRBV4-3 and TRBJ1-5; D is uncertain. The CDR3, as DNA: TGCGCCAGCAGCCTTACGACTCAACAGCCCCAGCATTTT. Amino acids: CASSLTTQQPQHF.